This T cell receptor (beta chain) was recorded in a study of response to subunit inactivated influenza vaccine. Findings and limits, study-wide: Authors proposed each seasonal influenza vaccination draws in few new T cells.

TCRdb recomputed calls from the RT-PCR reads with MiXCR, one row per CDR3 protein. The table shows roughly 780,000 distinct CDR3 sequences, with about 18% occurring only once. CDR1 and CDR2 from the germline V gene are MNHEY and SVGEGT. The CDR3 extends over 16 amino acids. As for this clonotype: Its antigen remains unknown. A read error may produce the germline difference seen at one junction end.

The chain has TRBV6-2 or TRBV6-3 and TRBJ2-3; 7 bases line up with TRBD2. This sequence was found in a middle-aged man who received an inactivated influenza vaccine. Sequencing was performed on PBMCs from blood, taken roughly 5 days after vaccination. The CDR3 coding sequence is TGTGCCAGCAGTTACTCCGCGCTAGCGGCCCTGGATACGCAGTACTTT. Translated: CASSYSALAALDTQYF.